This TCR beta chain was found in a study of read filtering for tumor transcriptome and immune sequencing. Turning to the study itself: R-ISS stage counts were 8 for I, approximately 15 for II, six or seven for III.

The library was built from roughly 400 ng RNA with molecular barcoded adaptors for alpha/delta and beta/gamma chains. Each CDR3 protein is one row after TCRdb ran MiXCR on the reads. The sample lists tens of thousands of distinct CDR3 sequences, around 13% occurring once. This CDR3 is 17 amino acids long. The J segment lost 1 base and the V segment lost 0 bases, leaving 5 bases of the junction unmatched. Germline V lookup: CDR1 DFQATT, CDR2 SNEGSKA (reference sequence). Every patient had bone marrow sampled while the disease was active. The V and J genes are TRBV20-1 and TRBJ2-3; TRBD2 matches 12 bases. The material sequenced was a population of CD138-negative cells sorted from bone marrow. This TCR was sampled from a donor at least 40 years old with multiple myeloma. The CDR3 sequence: CSARDLRLAGGTDTQYF. The CDR3 DNA follows: TGCAGTGCTAGAGACCTACGACTAGCGGGGGGCACAGATACGCAGTATTTT.